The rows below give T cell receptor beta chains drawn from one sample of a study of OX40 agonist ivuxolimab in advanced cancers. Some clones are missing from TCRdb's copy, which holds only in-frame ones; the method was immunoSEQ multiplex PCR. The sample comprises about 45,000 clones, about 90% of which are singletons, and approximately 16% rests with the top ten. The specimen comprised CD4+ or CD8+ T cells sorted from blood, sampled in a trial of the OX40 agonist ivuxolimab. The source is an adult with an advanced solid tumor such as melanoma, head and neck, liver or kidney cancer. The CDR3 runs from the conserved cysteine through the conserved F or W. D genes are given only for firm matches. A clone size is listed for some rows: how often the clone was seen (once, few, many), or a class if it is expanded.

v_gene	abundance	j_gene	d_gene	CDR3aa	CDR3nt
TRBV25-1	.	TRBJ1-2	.	CASSEVGRGLGGYTF	TGTGCCAGCAGTGAGGTGGGCAGGGGCCTGGGGGGCTACACCTTC
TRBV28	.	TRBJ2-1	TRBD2	CATKPGLAYNEQFF	TGTGCCACCAAACCGGGACTAGCGTACAATGAGCAGTTCTTC
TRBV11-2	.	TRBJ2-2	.	CASSLLGGGELFF	TGTGCCAGCAGCTTACTTGGTGGTGGGGAGCTGTTTTTT
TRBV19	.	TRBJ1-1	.	CASSMRVGGTEAFF	TGTGCCAGTAGTATGAGGGTCGGCGGCACTGAAGCTTTCTTT
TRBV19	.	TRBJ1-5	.	CASTQSAAGNQPQHF	TGTGCCAGTACCCAATCGGCGGCAGGCAATCAGCCCCAGCATTTT
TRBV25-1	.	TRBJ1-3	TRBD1	CASSHAGQGGNTIYF	TGTGCCAGCAGCCACGCGGGACAGGGTGGAAACACCATATATTTT
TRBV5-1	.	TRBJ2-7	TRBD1	CASSLAGQGYEQYF	TGCGCCAGCAGCTTGGCGGGACAGGGTTACGAGCAGTACTTC
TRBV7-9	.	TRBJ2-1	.	CASSPTPGGNEQFF	TGTGCCAGCAGCCCCACTCCTGGGGGGAATGAGCAGTTCTTC
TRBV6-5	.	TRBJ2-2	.	CASRGWTMNTGELFF	TGTGCCAGCAGAGGTTGGACCATGAACACCGGGGAGCTGTTTTTT
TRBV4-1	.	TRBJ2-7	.	CASSQDGLGGEQYF	TGCGCCAGCAGCCAAGACGGACTGGGGGGCGAGCAGTACTTC
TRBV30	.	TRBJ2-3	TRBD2	CAWSLGAGGTDTQYF	TGTGCCTGGAGTTTGGGAGCGGGGGGCACAGATACGCAGTATTTT
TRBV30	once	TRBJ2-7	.	CAWNAYPKPPYEQYF	TGTGCCTGGAATGCTTATCCGAAACCCCCCTACGAGCAGTACTTT
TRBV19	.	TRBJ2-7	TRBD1	CASSIGTGTAYEQYF	TGTGCCAGTAGTATAGGAACCGGGACAGCTTACGAGCAGTACTTC
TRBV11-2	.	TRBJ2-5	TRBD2	CASSFLAGEEETQYF	TGTGCCAGCAGCTTTTTAGCGGGAGAAGAAGAGACCCAGTACTTC
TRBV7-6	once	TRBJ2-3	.	CASSSVLVDTQYF	TGTGCCAGCAGCTCCGTCCTAGTCGATACGCAGTATTTT
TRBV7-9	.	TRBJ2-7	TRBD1	CASSMTGVLWYEQYF	TGTGCCAGCAGCATGACAGGGGTTCTGTGGTACGAGCAGTACTTC
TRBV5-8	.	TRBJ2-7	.	CASSLYGPEQYF	TGTGCCAGCAGCTTGTATGGGCCCGAGCAGTACTTC
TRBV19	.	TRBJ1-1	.	CASSPKGGTEAFF	TGTGCCAGTAGTCCCAAGGGTGGAACTGAAGCTTTCTTT
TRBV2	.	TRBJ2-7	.	CASSDYDGSYEQYF	TGTGCCAGCAGTGATTATGACGGCTCCTACGAGCAGTACTTC
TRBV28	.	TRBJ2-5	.	CASSEETQYF	TGTGCCAGCAGTGAAGAGACCCAGTACTTC
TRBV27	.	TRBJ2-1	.	CASSSADSPNEQFF	TGTGCCAGCAGTTCAGCGGATTCCCCCAATGAGCAGTTCTTC
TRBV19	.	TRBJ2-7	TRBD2	CASSIASGGYEQYF	TGTGCCAGTAGTATCGCAAGCGGGGGGTACGAGCAGTACTTC
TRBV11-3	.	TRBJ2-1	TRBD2	CASSLGGGSSYNEQFF	TGTGCCAGCAGCTTAGGCGGGGGGAGCTCCTACAATGAGCAGTTCTTC
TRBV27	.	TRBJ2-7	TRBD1	CASSFRDRNYEQYF	TGTGCCAGCAGTTTCCGGGACAGGAATTACGAGCAGTACTTC
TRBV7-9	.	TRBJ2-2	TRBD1	CASSYPGQGAGELFF	TGTGCCAGCAGCTACCCGGGACAGGGGGCCGGGGAGCTGTTTTTT
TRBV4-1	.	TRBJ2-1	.	CASSRWGPLNEQFF	TGCGCCAGCAGCCGATGGGGGCCCTTGAATGAGCAGTTCTTC
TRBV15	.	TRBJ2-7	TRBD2	CATSRDHIGERGGTYEQYF	TGTGCCACCAGCAGAGATCATATTGGTGAGCGGGGGGGGACCTACGAGCAGTACTTC
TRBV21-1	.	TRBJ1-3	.	CASNRAPRRGGNTIYF	TGTGCCAGCAACAGGGCCCCGCGCCGAGGTGGAAACACCATATATTTT
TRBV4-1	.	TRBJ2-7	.	CASSQVSGEGGEQYF	TGCGCCAGCAGCCAAGTTAGCGGAGAGGGAGGCGAGCAGTACTTC
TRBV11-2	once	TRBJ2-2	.	CASSSLIAGELFF	TGTGCCAGCAGCTCTCTCATTGCTGGGGAGCTGTTTTTT
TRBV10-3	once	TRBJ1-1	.	CAISESDRPMNTEAFF	TGTGCCATCAGTGAGTCCGACAGGCCTATGAACACTGAAGCTTTCTTT
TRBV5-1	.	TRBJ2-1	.	CASSQTDIWDHNEQFF	TGCGCCAGCAGCCAAACGGACATTTGGGACCACAATGAGCAGTTCTTC
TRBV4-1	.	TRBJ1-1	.	CASSPATESNTEAFF	TGCGCCAGCAGCCCCGCGACAGAGTCGAACACTGAAGCTTTCTTT
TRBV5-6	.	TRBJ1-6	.	CASSYPLRTSLNSPLHF	TGTGCCAGCAGCTACCCCCTGCGGACATCCCTCAATTCACCCCTCCACTTT
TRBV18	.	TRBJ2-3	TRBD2	CASSPHGRASDTQYF	TGTGCCAGCTCACCACACGGGAGGGCCTCAGATACGCAGTATTTT
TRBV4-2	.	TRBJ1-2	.	CASSDTGNYGYTF	TGTGCCAGCAGCGATACAGGGAACTATGGCTACACCTTC
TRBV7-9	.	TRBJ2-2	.	CASNFDRVHANTGELFF	TGTGCCAGCAACTTTGACAGAGTCCACGCGAACACCGGGGAGCTGTTTTTT
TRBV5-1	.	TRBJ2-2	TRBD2	CASSGKGLAGDTGELFF	TGCGCCAGCAGCGGGAAGGGACTAGCGGGAGACACCGGGGAGCTGTTTTTT
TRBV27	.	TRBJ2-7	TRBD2	CASRPPGLAGIEQYF	TGTGCCAGCAGACCACCGGGACTAGCGGGAATCGAGCAGTACTTC
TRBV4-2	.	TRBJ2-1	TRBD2	CASSQGLGLAGAAYNEQFF	TGTGCCAGCAGCCAAGGGCTGGGACTAGCGGGAGCGGCCTACAATGAGCAGTTCTTC
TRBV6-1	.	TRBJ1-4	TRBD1	CARTRGQGAGKLFF	TGTGCCAGGACAAGGGGACAGGGGGCAGGAAAACTGTTTTTT
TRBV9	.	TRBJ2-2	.	CASSVTTGELFF	TGTGCCAGCAGCGTCACAACCGGGGAGCTGTTTTTT
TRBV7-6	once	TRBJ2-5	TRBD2	CASSLLAGGPSRETQYF	TGTGCCAGCAGCTTACTAGCGGGAGGGCCCTCGCGGGAGACCCAGTACTTC
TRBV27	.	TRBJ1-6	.	CASRALGSPLHF	TGTGCCAGCAGGGCCCTCGGGTCACCCCTCCACTTT
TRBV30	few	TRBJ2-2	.	CAWSVQGAGELFF	TGTGCCTGGAGTGTACAGGGTGCCGGGGAGCTGTTTTTT
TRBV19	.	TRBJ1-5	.	CASSLGNQPQHF	TGTGCCAGTAGTTTAGGAAATCAGCCCCAGCATTTT
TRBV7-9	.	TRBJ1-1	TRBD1	CASSSTFTDRGTEAFF	TGTGCCAGCAGCTCGACCTTCACGGACAGGGGCACTGAAGCTTTCTTT
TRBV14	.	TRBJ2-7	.	CASSQESGLREQYF	TGTGCCAGCAGCCAAGAATCCGGGCTCCGCGAGCAGTACTTC
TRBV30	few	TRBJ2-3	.	CACSLTTNTDTQYF	TGTGCCTGCTCCCTGACTACTAACACAGATACGCAGTATTTT
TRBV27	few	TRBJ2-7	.	CASSPWTASYEQYF	TGTGCCAGCAGTCCGTGGACAGCGTCCTACGAGCAGTACTTC
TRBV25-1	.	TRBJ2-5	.	CASSEVPGPQETQYF	TGTGCCAGCAGTGAAGTTCCGGGCCCCCAAGAGACCCAGTACTTC